This T cell receptor beta chain is from a study of blood T cell repertoires in COVID-19. Study overall: T cells, B-cell-depleted T cells, or PBMCs supplied cDNA or gDNA.

Using immunoSEQ multiplex PCR, the repertoire was profiled, and TCRdb retains in-frame clones only, with some absent. The table includes 300,000 to 400,000 clones, 88% detected once. Patients of the Seattle cohort, enrolled during active infection, were followed longitudinally. CDR3 length equals 18 residues. This chain links TRBV21-1 with TRBJ2-2; the DNA was not compared with TRBD2, the D call given in the table. TRBV21-1 is a pseudogene. The origin of this receptor is a woman aged 30 to 39 with COVID-19, enrolled during active disease. Sequencing was performed on peripheral blood. The CDR3 spells CASSNGERGVGDTGELFF. CDR3 DNA sequence: TGTGCCAGCAGCAATGGGGAGCGGGGGGTAGGTGACACCGGGGAGCTGTTTTTT.